This paragraph covers one T cell receptor beta chain sequence. CDR3 length: 11 residues. The germline gives CDR1 LNHDA, CDR2 SQIVND (reference sequence). V shed 6 bases and J shed 7 bases, with 6 bases lying between them. This record comes from a study of PD-L1 blockade in urothelial cancer. Per patient, between 1 and 8 samples were collected at pretreatment and on-treatment time points. The assay was immunoSEQ multiplex PCR, and TCRdb's table has in-frame clones only and misses some. The repertoire holds 40,000 to 45,000 clones, roughly 78% seen once, with roughly 3.2% in the top ten. The source was PBMCs, collected around atezolizumab (anti-PD-L1) treatment. The chain links TRBV19 to TRBJ2-2, with unresolved D. The receptor was isolated from a man aged 65-85 years with urothelial cancer. For the CDR3, the DNA is TGTGCCAGTAGATCGGGCGGGGAGCTGTTTTTT. Protein: CASRSGGELFF.